This TCR beta chain came from a study of T cell responses to AZD1222 COVID-19 vaccine. Whole-study context: Doses given second, at about 4 or about 12 weeks, were pooled. Study-level points and caveats: In a largely white British group with more females than males, clonal diversity was possibly underestimated.

Sequencing was performed with immunoSEQ multiplex PCR; in TCRdb, only in-frame clones are kept and a portion is missing. Of about 85,000 clones in the sample, over 80% were seen once. A word on this clone: Its target is unknown.

Trimming took 6 bases from V and 5 from J, leaving 21 bases between them. The CDR3 extends over 17 amino acids. Germline values: CDR1 KGHDR, CDR2 SFDVKD. This chain joins TRBV24-1 and TRBJ2-2; D possibly matches TRBD1 or TRBD2 (5 bases each). This TCR derives from an adult in good health. Sequenced material: peripheral blood, taken on day 0 of AZD1222 vaccination. CDR3 sequence: CATSSDPSTGRTGELFF. The CDR3 DNA sequence: TGTGCCACCAGTAGTGATCCTAGCACAGGTCGGACCGGGGAGCTGTTTTTT.